This paragraph reports one TCR beta chain. Its antigen remains unknown. PCR involved 60 Vbeta and 13 Jbeta primers. Assay: immunoSEQ multiplex PCR; the TCRdb copy retains only in-frame clones and omits some. The table records about 200,000 clones, 70% of them present only once. This entry is derived from a study of cytomegalovirus exposure and HLA in healthy donors. General study findings and limits: Among TCR beta chains of equal frequency, HLA-associated ones were more clonally expanded in a later analysis. It was reported that TCR beta sequences correctly inferred the HLA-A and HLA-B alleles for most subjects.

Germline lookup yields CDR1 ENHRY and CDR2 SYGVKD. The length of the CDR3 is 15 residues. V shed 2 bases and J shed 2 bases, with 12 bases lying between them. This TCR was recovered from a man aged 40-50 years in good health and CMV-seropositive. The specimen sequenced was PBMCs. This chain uses TRBV10-3 with TRBJ1-1; TRBD1 is a possible D gene (6 bases). The CDR3 reads CAISEGGRGNTEAFF. CDR3 coding DNA: TGTGCCATCAGTGAGGGGGGCAGGGGTAACACTGAAGCTTTCTTT.